This is a list of T cell receptor beta chains from one sample in a study of cytomegalovirus exposure and HLA in healthy donors. The protocol was immunoSEQ multiplex PCR, while the TCRdb copy is restricted to in-frame clones and leaves out a portion. The sample yields 150,000 to 200,000 clones, about four fifths seen once. The sequenced sample consisted of PBMCs. These TCRs come from a young woman in good health and CMV-seronegative. Each CDR3 is given with its conserved first and last residue. The D gene is left open where the match is weak. Clone size is not always given. Where it is, it says once, few, many or a class for expanded clones.

TRBV30	NA	TRBJ1-6	once	TGTGCCTGGAAACAGCAAAATTCACCCCTCCACTTT	CAWKQQNSPLHF
TRBV7-3	TRBD2	TRBJ2-1	NA	TGTGCCAGCAGCTTAGCCGGGACTAGCTCCTACAATGAGCAGTTCTTC	CASSLAGTSSYNEQFF
TRBV6-1	TRBD1	TRBJ1-6	NA	TGTGCCAGCAGTGCAAGGGGACAGGAGTATTATAATTCACCCCTCCACTTT	CASSARGQEYYNSPLHF
TRBV7-2	NA	TRBJ1-5	NA	TGTGCCAGCAGGACTGGAGTATTTGGCAATCAGCCCCAGCATTTT	CASRTGVFGNQPQHF
TRBV7-9	TRBD2	TRBJ2-7	NA	TGTGCCAGCAGCCCCCCCACTAGCGGGGGCAGGTACGAGCAGTACTTC	CASSPPTSGGRYEQYF
TRBV4-1	TRBD1	TRBJ1-1	NA	TGCGCCAGCAGCCCCGGGGACAGGGGGGCGAACACTGAAGCTTTCTTT	CASSPGDRGANTEAFF
TRBV5-6	NA	TRBJ2-5	NA	TGTGCCAGCAGCTTTAACCAAGAGACCCAGTACTTC	CASSFNQETQYF
TRBV5-3	TRBD1	TRBJ2-2	NA	TGTGCCAGAAGTACTCCCCCTCGGGACAGGGGGAACACCGGGGAGCTGTTTTTT	CARSTPPRDRGNTGELFF
TRBV30	TRBD1	TRBJ1-4	NA	TGTGCCTGGAGGAACCCAGGGGGTAATGAAAAACTGTTTTTT	CAWRNPGGNEKLFF
TRBV5-8	NA	TRBJ1-2	once	TGTGCCAGCAGCTTGGATCTTACACGTAACTATGGCTACACCTTC	CASSLDLTRNYGYTF
TRBV9	NA	TRBJ1-1	NA	TGTGCCAGCAGCGTAGCGGGGGATTGGACTGAAGCTTTCTTT	CASSVAGDWTEAFF
TRBV6-5	NA	TRBJ2-6	NA	TGTGCCAGCAGTTACCTCACAGGGACTGGGGCCAACGTCCTGACTTTC	CASSYLTGTGANVLTF
TRBV6-5	TRBD1	TRBJ1-1	NA	TGTGCCAGCAGCCTACAGGGGGCCTCTGAAGCTTTCTTT	CASSLQGASEAFF
TRBV5-6	NA	TRBJ2-7	NA	TGTGCCAGCAGCCTCCTGGGCGCCTCCTACGAGCAGTACTTC	CASSLLGASYEQYF
TRBV6-5	NA	TRBJ2-7	few	TGTGCCAGCAGTTATGCGGGCACTTACGAGCAGTACTTC	CASSYAGTYEQYF
TRBV4-2	NA	TRBJ2-7	NA	TGTGCCAGCAGCCAAGAGTCGTCCTACGAGCAGTACTTC	CASSQESSYEQYF
TRBV10-2	NA	TRBJ1-4	once	TGCGCCAGCAGAGGGACCACGGGAGGAGGCGAAAAACTGTTTTTT	CASRGTTGGGEKLFF
TRBV6-1	TRBD1	TRBJ2-7	few	TGTGCCAGCAGTGAAGCCCCGGGACAGGGCTACGAGCAGTACTTC	CASSEAPGQGYEQYF
TRBV7-9	NA	TRBJ2-5	NA	TGTGCCAGCAGGCCGCAGGGGCCCCAAGAGACCCAGTACTTC	CASRPQGPQETQYF
TRBV6-6	TRBD2	TRBJ2-3	NA	TGTGCCAGCAGTCCCAGACTAGCGGCAGATACGCAGTATTTT	CASSPRLAADTQYF
TRBV6-5	NA	TRBJ1-5	NA	TGTGCCAGCAGTTACCAGGCAGCTTATAGCAATCAGCCCCAGCATTTT	CASSYQAAYSNQPQHF
TRBV21-1	NA	TRBJ1-2	NA	TGTGCCAGCAGTAGAGGAGGGGTCCATGGCTACACCTTC	CASSRGGVHGYTF
TRBV6-5	NA	TRBJ2-1	NA	TGTGCCAGCAGTTCCGGGAGAGGCTCCTACAATGAGCAGTTCTTC	CASSSGRGSYNEQFF
TRBV6-5	NA	TRBJ1-2	NA	TGTGCCAGCAGCAGGAACCTATATGGTGACTACACCTTC	CASSRNLYGDYTF
TRBV4-2	TRBD2	TRBJ2-7	NA	TGTGCCAGCAGCCAAGCCGCGGGACTATCGAGCTCCTACGAGCAGTACTTC	CASSQAAGLSSSYEQYF
TRBV7-2	NA	TRBJ1-2	once	TGTGCCAGCAGCTTAGCGTCGGGGGATGGCTACACCTTC	CASSLASGDGYTF
TRBV9	TRBD2	TRBJ2-5	once	TGTGCCAGTAGCGTCGGAACTAGCGGGGCGTTAAGGGAGACCCAGTACTTC	CASSVGTSGALRETQYF
TRBV5-1	TRBD2	TRBJ2-3	NA	TGCGCCAGCAGCTCCGGGCCGGAGCGGGGCAGCACAGATACGCAGTATTTT	CASSSGPERGSTDTQYF
TRBV10-1	NA	TRBJ2-7	NA	TGCGCCAGAGTTGGGGACTCCATCAGCTCCTACGAGCAGTACTTC	CARVGDSISSYEQYF
TRBV9	NA	TRBJ2-1	NA	TGTGCCAGCAGCGTAGTGTCAGGGCCATATCTCAGTGAGCAGTTCTTC	CASSVVSGPYLSEQFF
TRBV5-1	NA	TRBJ1-1	NA	TGCGCCAGCAGCGCCTCTGGGGGGGTAGGCACTGAAGCTTTCTTT	CASSASGGVGTEAFF
TRBV23-1	NA	TRBJ1-6	NA	TGCGCCAGCAGTCAATCGCTTTCGGGTCTGGAGAATTCACCCCTCCACTTT	CASSQSLSGLENSPLHF
TRBV30	TRBD1	TRBJ1-2	NA	TGTGCCTGGAGTAGGTTCCAGGGGGCGCGGAACTATGGCTACACCTTC	CAWSRFQGARNYGYTF
TRBV11-2	TRBD1	TRBJ2-6	NA	TGTGCCAGCAGCCGGGACAGGGGATCATCTGGGGCCAACGTCCTGACTTTC	CASSRDRGSSGANVLTF
TRBV9	TRBD2	TRBJ2-1	NA	TGTGCCAGCAGCGTCGGACGGTCGGTAGCGGGGGGGCCCGATGAGCAGTTCTTC	CASSVGRSVAGGPDEQFF
TRBV2	NA	TRBJ1-2	NA	TGTGCCAGCGGGGGGGAAGGGATCTATGGCTACACCTTC	CASGGEGIYGYTF
TRBV21-1	NA	TRBJ1-4	few	TGTGCCAGTCTCCTTGCGACAGGGGCCAGGGCAACTAATGAAAAACTGTTTTTT	CASLLATGARATNEKLFF